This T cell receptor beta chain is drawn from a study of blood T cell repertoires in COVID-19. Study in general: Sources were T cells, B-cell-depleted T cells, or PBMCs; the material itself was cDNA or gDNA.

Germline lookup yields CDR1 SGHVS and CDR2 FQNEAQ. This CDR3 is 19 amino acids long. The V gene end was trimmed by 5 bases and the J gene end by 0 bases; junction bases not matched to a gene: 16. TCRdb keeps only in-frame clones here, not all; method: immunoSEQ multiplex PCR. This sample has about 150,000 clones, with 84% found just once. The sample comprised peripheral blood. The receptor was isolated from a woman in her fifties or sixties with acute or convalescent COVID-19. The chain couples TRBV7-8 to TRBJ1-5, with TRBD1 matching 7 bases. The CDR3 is CASSLRGGQAIYSNQPQHF. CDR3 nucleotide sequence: TGTGCCAGCAGCCTACGAGGCGGACAGGCCATATATAGCAATCAGCCCCAGCATTTT. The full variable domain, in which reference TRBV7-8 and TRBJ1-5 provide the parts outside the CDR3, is GAGVSQSPRYKVAKRGQDVALRCDPISGHVSLFWYQQALGQGPEFLTYFQNEAQLDKSGLPSDRFFAERPEGSVSTLKIQRTQQEDSAVYLCASSLRGGQAIYSNQPQHFGDGTRLSIL.